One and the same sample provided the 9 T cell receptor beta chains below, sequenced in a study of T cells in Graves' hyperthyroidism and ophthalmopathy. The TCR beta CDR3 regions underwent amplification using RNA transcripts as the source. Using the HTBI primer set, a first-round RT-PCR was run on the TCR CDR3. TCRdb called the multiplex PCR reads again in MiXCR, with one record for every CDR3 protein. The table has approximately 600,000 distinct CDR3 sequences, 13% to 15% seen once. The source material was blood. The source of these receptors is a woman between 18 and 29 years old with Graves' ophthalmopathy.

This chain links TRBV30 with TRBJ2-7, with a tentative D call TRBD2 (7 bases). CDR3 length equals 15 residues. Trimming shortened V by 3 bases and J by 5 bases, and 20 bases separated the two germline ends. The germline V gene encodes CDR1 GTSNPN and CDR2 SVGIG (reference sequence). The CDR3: CAWRGAGGRANEQYF. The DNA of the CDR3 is TGTGCCTGGAGGGGGGCCGGGGGGCGAGCGAACGAGCAGTACTTC.

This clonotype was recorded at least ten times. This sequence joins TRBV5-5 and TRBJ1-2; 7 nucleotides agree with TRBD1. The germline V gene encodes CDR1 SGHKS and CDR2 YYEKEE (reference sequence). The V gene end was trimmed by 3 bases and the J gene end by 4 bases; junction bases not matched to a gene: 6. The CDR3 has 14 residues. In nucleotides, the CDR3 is TGTGCCAGCAGCTCCACAGGGGCCCTCTATGGCTACACCTTC. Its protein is CASSSTGALYGYTF.

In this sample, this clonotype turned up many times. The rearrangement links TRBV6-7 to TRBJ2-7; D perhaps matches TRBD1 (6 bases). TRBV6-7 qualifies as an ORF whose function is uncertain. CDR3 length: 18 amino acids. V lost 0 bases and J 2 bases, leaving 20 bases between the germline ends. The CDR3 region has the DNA TGTGCCAGCAGTTACTCGCTCGGGGCCGTCAGGGGAACCTACGAGCAGTACTTC. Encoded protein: CASSYSLGAVRGTYEQYF.

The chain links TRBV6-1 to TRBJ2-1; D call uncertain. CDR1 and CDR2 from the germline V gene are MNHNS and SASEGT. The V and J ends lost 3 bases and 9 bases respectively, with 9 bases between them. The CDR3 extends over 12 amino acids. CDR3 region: CASSETEREQFF. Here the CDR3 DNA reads TGTGCCAGCAGTGAGACGGAGCGTGAGCAGTTCTTC.

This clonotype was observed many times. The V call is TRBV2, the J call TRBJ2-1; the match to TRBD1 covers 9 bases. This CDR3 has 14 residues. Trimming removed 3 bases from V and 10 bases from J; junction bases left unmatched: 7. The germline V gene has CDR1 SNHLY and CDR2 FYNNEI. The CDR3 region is CASSESSGQGEQFF. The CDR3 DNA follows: TGTGCCAGCAGTGAGTCAAGCGGACAGGGGGAGCAGTTCTTC.

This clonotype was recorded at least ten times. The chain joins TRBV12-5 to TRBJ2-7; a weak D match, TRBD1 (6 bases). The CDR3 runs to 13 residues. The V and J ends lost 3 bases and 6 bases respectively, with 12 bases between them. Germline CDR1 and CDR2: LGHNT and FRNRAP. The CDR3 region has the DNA TGTGCTAGTGGTTTTTGGGACACCGTCGAGCAGTACTTC. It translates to CASGFWDTVEQYF. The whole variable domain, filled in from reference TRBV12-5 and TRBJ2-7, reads DARVTQTPRHKVTEMGQEVTMRCQPILGHNTVFWYRQTMMQGLELLAYFRNRAPLDDSGMPKDRFSAEMPDATLATLKIQPSEPRDSAVYFCASGFWDTVEQYFGPGTRLTVT.

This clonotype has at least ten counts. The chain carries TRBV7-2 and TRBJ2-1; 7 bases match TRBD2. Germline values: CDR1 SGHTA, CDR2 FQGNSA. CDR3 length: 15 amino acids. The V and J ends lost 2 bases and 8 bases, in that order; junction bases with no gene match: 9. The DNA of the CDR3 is TGTGCCAGCAGCTTATCTGGGGGGGGGTTAGATGAGCAGTTCTTC. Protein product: CASSLSGGGLDEQFF.

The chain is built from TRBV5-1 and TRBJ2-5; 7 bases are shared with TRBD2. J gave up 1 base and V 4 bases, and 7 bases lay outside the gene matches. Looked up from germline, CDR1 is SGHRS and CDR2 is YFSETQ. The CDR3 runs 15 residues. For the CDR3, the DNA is TGCGCCAGCAGCCCGGGGGGAGGCCTCCAAGAGACCCAGTACTTC. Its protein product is CASSPGGGLQETQYF.

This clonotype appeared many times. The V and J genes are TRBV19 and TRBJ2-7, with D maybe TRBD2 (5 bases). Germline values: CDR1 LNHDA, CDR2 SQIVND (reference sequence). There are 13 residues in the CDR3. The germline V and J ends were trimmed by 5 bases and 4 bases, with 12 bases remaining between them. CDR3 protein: CASSLSLAYEQYF. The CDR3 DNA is TGTGCCAGTAGTCTTTCCTTAGCGTACGAGCAGTACTTC. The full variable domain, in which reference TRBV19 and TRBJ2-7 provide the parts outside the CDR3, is DGGITQSPKYLFRKEGQNVTLSCEQNLNHDAMYWYRQDPGQGLRLIYYSQIVNDFQKGDIAEGYSVSREKKESFPLTVTSAQKNPTAFYLCASSLSLAYEQYFGPGTRLTVT.